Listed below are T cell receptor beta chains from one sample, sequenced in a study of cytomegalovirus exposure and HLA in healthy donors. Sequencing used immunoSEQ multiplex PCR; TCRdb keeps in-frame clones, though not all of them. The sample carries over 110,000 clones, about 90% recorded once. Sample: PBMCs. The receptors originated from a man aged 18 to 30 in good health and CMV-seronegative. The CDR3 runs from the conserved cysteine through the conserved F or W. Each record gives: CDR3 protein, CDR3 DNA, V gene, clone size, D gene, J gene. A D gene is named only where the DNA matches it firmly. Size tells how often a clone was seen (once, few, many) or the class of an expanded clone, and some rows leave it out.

CDR3aa: CASRKESNQPQHF
CDR3nt: TGTGCCAGCAGAAAAGAGAGCAATCAGCCCCAGCATTTT
v_gene: TRBV2
abundance: few
d_gene: .
j_gene: TRBJ1-5

CDR3aa: CASSQDRRARSTEAFF
CDR3nt: TGCGCCAGCAGCCAAGATCGGCGGGCCAGGAGCACTGAAGCTTTCTTT
v_gene: TRBV4-1
abundance: .
d_gene: .
j_gene: TRBJ1-1

CDR3aa: CASTHTPGDGYTF
CDR3nt: TGTGCCAGCACGCACACCCCGGGTGATGGCTACACCTTC
v_gene: TRBV9
abundance: once
d_gene: .
j_gene: TRBJ1-2

CDR3aa: CASSPGQGVQPQHF
CDR3nt: TGCGCCAGCAGCCCGGGACAGGGGGTGCAGCCCCAGCATTTT
v_gene: TRBV5-1
abundance: .
d_gene: TRBD1
j_gene: TRBJ1-5

CDR3aa: CSATGVVGYTF
CDR3nt: TGCAGTGCTACAGGGGTGGTTGGCTACACCTTC
v_gene: TRBV20-1
abundance: .
d_gene: .
j_gene: TRBJ1-2

CDR3aa: CSVDGGTDEQYF
CDR3nt: TGCAGCGTTGATGGGGGGACGGACGAGCAGTACTTC
v_gene: TRBV29-1
abundance: .
d_gene: .
j_gene: TRBJ2-7

CDR3aa: CAWSVLQGLNQPQHF
CDR3nt: TGTGCCTGGAGTGTCTTGCAGGGCCTCAATCAGCCCCAGCATTTT
v_gene: TRBV30
abundance: .
d_gene: .
j_gene: TRBJ1-5

CDR3aa: CASSYSAGNQPQHF
CDR3nt: TGTGCCAGCAGTTATTCTGCGGGCAATCAGCCCCAGCATTTT
v_gene: TRBV7-9
abundance: once
d_gene: .
j_gene: TRBJ1-5

CDR3aa: CASSLDFSSGANVLTF
CDR3nt: TGCGCCAGCAGCTTGGATTTCAGCTCTGGGGCCAACGTCCTGACTTTC
v_gene: TRBV5-1
abundance: few
d_gene: .
j_gene: TRBJ2-6

CDR3aa: CASSVQGPYSNQPQHF
CDR3nt: TGTGCCAGCAGTGTCCAGGGGCCCTATAGCAATCAGCCCCAGCATTTT
v_gene: TRBV2
abundance: .
d_gene: .
j_gene: TRBJ1-5